This T cell receptor beta chain appears in the sequencing data of a study of shared clonotypes between healthy human individuals. How the authors handled the data: Filtering differed, since immunoSEQ gave only junction sequences and no quality scores. Some clones are missing from TCRdb's copy, which holds only in-frame ones; the method was immunoSEQ multiplex PCR. The DNA was the basis for D and trimming; V, J and clone size are from that table. The table lists some 1,900,000 clones, roughly 95% of them singletons. For this clone: Its antigen is unknown.

The naive CD8 subset, CD45RO-negative cells positively selected for CCR7, excluded terminally differentiated effector memory CD45RA+ cells. The study's findings and limits: Clonotypes not shared had lower generation probabilities than those common to all four donors.

Sequencing was performed on naive CD8+ T cells sorted from blood. The clonotype comes from a man between 18 and 29 years old in good health.

The CDR3 DNA reads TGTGCCAGCAGTTCCCGGGGTAGCGTGAGCTCCTACAATGAGCAGTTCTTC. It translates to CASSSRGSVSSYNEQFF. The chain uses TRBV27 and TRBJ2-1; possible D gene TRBD2, 5 bases. Trimming took 4 bases from V and 0 from J, leaving 16 bases between them. Germline CDR1 and CDR2: MNHEY and SMNVEV (reference sequence). The CDR3 length is 17 residues.